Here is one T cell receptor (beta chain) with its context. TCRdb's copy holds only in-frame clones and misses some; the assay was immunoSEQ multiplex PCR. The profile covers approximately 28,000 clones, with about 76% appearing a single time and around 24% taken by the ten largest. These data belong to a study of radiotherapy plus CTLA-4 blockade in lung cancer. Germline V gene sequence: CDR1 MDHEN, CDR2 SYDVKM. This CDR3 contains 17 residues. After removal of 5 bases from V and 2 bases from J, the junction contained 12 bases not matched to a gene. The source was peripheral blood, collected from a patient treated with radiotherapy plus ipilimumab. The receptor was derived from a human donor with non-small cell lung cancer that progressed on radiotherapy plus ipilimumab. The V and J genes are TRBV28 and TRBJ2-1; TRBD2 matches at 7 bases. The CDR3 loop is CASSPTGRGLTYNEQFF. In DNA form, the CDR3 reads TGTGCCAGCAGTCCGACGGGGAGGGGACTAACCTACAATGAGCAGTTCTTC.